Below, 4 T cell receptor beta chains from the same sample are listed, as sequenced in a study of tumor-infiltrating lymphocytes in glioblastoma multiforme. Three nested ARM-PCR rounds with V-beta and C-beta primers built TCRB libraries. TCRdb processed the multiplex PCR reads anew with MiXCR; each CDR3 protein has one entry. The data contain about 15,000 distinct CDR3 sequences, 60% to 75% of them singletons. The sequenced sample consisted of brain tumor tissue. The receptors shown here come from a male donor with glioblastoma.

On this clonotype: Germline is not matched at one junction end, which may reflect a read error. This chain links TRBV29-1 with TRBJ2-3; D tentatively fits TRBD1 or TRBD2 (5 bases each). Germline V lookup: CDR1 SQVTM, CDR2 ANQGSEA. This CDR3 region has 13 residues. As DNA, the CDR3 is TGCACAGTTGAAACCGGGGCTGGAGATACGAAGTATTTT. It is translated as CTVETGAGDTKYF.

This clonotype was detected only a few times. The genes are TRBV11-3 and TRBJ1-1; tentative D call: TRBD1 (5 bases). Germline V gene sequence: CDR1 SGHNT, CDR2 YENEEA. CDR3 length equals 14 residues. Deletions cut 1 base from V and 7 bases from J, with 13 bases between. CDR3 bases: TGTGCCAGCAGCTTAGGTGGAGGGGCCGGTGAAGCTTTCTTT. Amino acids: CASSLGGGAGEAFF.

The chain recombines TRBV12-3 or TRBV12-4 with TRBJ2-1; TRBD2 aligns across 7 bases. The CDR3 is made up of 18 amino acids. J lost 5 bases, V lost 7 bases, and 20 bases had no gene match. The CDR3 here is CASNLLTDLERGNNEQFF. The DNA for the CDR3 is TGTGCCAGCAACCTCCTTACGGACCTAGAGCGGGGCAACAATGAGCAGTTCTTC.

The count of this clonotype is one. One junction end disagrees with the germline gene, perhaps due to a read error. The V call is TRBV20-1, the J call TRBJ1-2; 8 bases align to TRBD1. The CDR3 totals 15 residues. Germline CDR1 reads DFQATT; CDR2 reads SNEGSKA (reference sequence). CDR3 sequence reads: CSARYNRDRINGYAF. Here the CDR3 DNA reads TGCAGTGCTAGATATAATCGGGACAGGATAAATGGCTACGCCTTC.